This entry concerns a single T cell receptor (beta chain). Losses at the gene ends were 1 base for V and 9 bases for J; bases not matched to a gene: 3. Germline assignment: CDR1 LGHNA and CDR2 YNFKEQ. The CDR3 has 14 residues. This sample stems from a study of T cells in Graves' hyperthyroidism and ophthalmopathy. It was RNA transcripts that yielded the amplified TCR beta CDR3 regions. Researchers ran a first-round RT-PCR on the TCR CDR3 using the HTBI primer set. A single record per CDR3 protein comes from TCRdb applying MiXCR to the multiplex PCR reads. The table lists roughly 570,000 distinct CDR3 sequences, about 45% of them singletons.

The TCR originated in a woman under 30 with Graves' hyperthyroidism. This chain connects TRBV4-2 to TRBJ1-6; 7 positions match TRBD1. Source material: peripheral blood or thyroid tissue (not recorded which). This CDR3 reads CASSQGQGGSPLHF. The CDR3 DNA sequence: TGTGCCAGCAGCCAAGGACAGGGTGGTTCACCCCTCCACTTT.